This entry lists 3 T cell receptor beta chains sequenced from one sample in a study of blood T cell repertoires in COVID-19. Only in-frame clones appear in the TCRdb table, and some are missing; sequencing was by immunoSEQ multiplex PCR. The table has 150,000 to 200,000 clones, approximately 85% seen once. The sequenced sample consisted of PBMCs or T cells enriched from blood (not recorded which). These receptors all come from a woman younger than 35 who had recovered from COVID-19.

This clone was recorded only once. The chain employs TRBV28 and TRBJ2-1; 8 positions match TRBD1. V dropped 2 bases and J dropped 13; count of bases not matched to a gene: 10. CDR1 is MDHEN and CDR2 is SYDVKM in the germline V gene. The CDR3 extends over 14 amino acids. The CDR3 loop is CASSLETGVDYQFF. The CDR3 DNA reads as TGTGCCAGCAGTTTAGAGACAGGGGTCGACTATCAGTTCTTC.

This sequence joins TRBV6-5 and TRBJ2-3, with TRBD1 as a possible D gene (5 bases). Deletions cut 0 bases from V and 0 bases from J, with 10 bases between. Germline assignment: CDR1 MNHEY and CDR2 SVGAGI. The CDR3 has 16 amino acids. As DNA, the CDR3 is TGTGCCAGCAGTTACTCGGGGCGGTTTAGCACAGATACGCAGTATTTT. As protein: CASSYSGRFSTDTQYF.

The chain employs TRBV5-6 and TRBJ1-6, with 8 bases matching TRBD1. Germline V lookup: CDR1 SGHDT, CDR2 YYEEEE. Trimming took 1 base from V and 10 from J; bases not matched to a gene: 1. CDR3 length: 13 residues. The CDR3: CASSLQGASPLHF. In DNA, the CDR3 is TGTGCCAGCAGCTTGCAGGGGGCGTCACCCCTCCACTTT.